This T cell receptor beta chain derives from a study of T cell changes during pregnancy in multiple sclerosis. CDR1 is LNHNV, CDR2 YYDKDF, per germline (reference sequence). The CDR3 contains 14 residues. V shed 0 bases and J 5 bases; nucleotides not matched to a gene: 3. Using immunoSEQ multiplex PCR, the repertoire was profiled, and TCRdb retains in-frame clones only, with some absent. The data contain tens of thousands of clones, approximately 94% of them singletons. The receptor's source is a female donor with multiple sclerosis, enrolled in a pregnancy study. Source: CD8+ T cells from peripheral blood mononuclear cells, taken after pregnancy. The rearrangement links TRBV15 to TRBJ2-5; 7 positions match TRBD2. CDR3 residues: CATSRDAGVETQYF. CDR3 bases: TGTGCCACCAGCAGAGATGCGGGGGTCGAGACCCAGTACTTC.